This T cell receptor (beta chain) is from a study of blood T cells in healthy people across ages. Whole-study findings and limits: Diversity of TCR beta per million T cells declined in a roughly linear way with age. The percentage of naive T cells correlated strongly with TCR beta diversity. What prevented conclusive comparison of naive and antigen-experienced cells was that PBMCs were unsorted. Naive CD4+ cells and diversity were both higher in long-lived donors than in aged donors.

The second PCR ran roughly 7 to 11 cycles with a sample-barcoded 5' primer and J-beta primers. TCRdb fed the 5' RACE reads into MiXCR, producing one record per CDR3 protein. This table holds about 1.4 million distinct CDR3 sequences, around 59% found once. In regard to this clonotype: Its antigen is unidentified.

The material sequenced was blood. This receptor was taken from a man aged 18 to 29 in good health.

In nucleotides, the CDR3 is TGTGCCAGCAGCCAAATCCCGGGCACAGATACGCAGTATTTT. Its protein is CASSQIPGTDTQYF. This chain connects TRBV12-3 or TRBV12-4 to TRBJ2-3, with unresolved D. The CDR3 spans 14 residues. Trimming pared 6 bases from V and 1 base from J, leaving 11 bases between.